The 24 T cell receptor beta chains reported below all come from one sample, sequenced in a study of blood T cell repertoires in COVID-19. Using immunoSEQ multiplex PCR, the repertoire was profiled, and TCRdb retains in-frame clones only, with some absent. The data hold around 200,000 clones, with 65% to 90% observed a single time. Sequences were obtained from peripheral blood. The receptors come from a man of 80 years or more with acute or convalescent COVID-19.

Only a few counts were recorded for this clone. The V and J genes are TRBV7-3 and TRBJ2-3; 7 bases agree with TRBD1. Trimming took 5 bases from V and 8 from J; bases not matched to a gene: 7. The CDR3 is made up of 13 amino acids. CDR1 is SGHTA, CDR2 FQGTGA, per germline. This CDR3 is CASSKQGTGTQYF. The CDR3 nucleotides are TGTGCCAGCAGCAAACAGGGGACCGGTACGCAGTATTTT.

The V call is TRBV5-3, the J call TRBJ1-2, with 9 nucleotides matching TRBD1. TRBV5-3 is an open reading frame, and its role is uncertain. V lost 0 bases to trimming and J lost 5 bases; unmatched junction nucleotides: 2. The CDR3 covers 14 residues. As DNA, the CDR3 is TGTGCCAGAAGCTTGGCAGGGACAGGGTATGGCTACACCTTC. It is translated as CARSLAGTGYGYTF.

The V gene is TRBV29-1, the J gene TRBJ1-2, with D tentatively TRBD1 (5 bases). CDR3 size: 13 residues. Germline V gives CDR1 SQVTM, CDR2 ANQGSEA. Trimming took 4 bases from V and 6 from J, leaving 15 bases between them. The CDR3 region has the DNA TGCAGCGTTGGGCTGGGGGGAGGTGATGGCTACACCTTC. Its translation: CSVGLGGGDGYTF.

V usage is TRBV18 and J usage is TRBJ2-3; D unresolved. The germline V and J ends were trimmed by 3 bases and 0 bases, with 7 bases remaining between them. From germline, CDR1 is KGHSH and CDR2 LQKENI. CDR3 length: 14 amino acids. CDR3 sequence (DNA): TGTGCCAGCTCACCGCAGACTAGCACAGATACGCAGTATTTT. Protein: CASSPQTSTDTQYF.

The V call is TRBV7-6, the J call TRBJ2-7; the D gene is possibly TRBD2 (7 bases). Germline V gives CDR1 SGHVS, CDR2 FNYEAQ. The CDR3 extends over 15 amino acids. Trimming cost V 1 base and J 2 bases, with 12 bases left between them. CDR3 sequence: CASSLGRGQTYEQYV. The CDR3 DNA reads as TGTGCCAGCAGCTTAGGGCGGGGGCAGACCTACGAGCAGTACGTC.

The chain links TRBV9 to TRBJ2-1; TRBD2 is a possible D gene (6 bases). Deletions cut 0 bases from V and 2 bases from J, with 12 bases between. CDR1 SGDLS and CDR2 YYNGEE come from the germline V gene. The length of the CDR3 is 16 residues. The chain's CDR3 is CASSVGSSGAYNEQFF. For the CDR3, the DNA is TGTGCCAGCAGCGTAGGGAGTAGCGGAGCCTACAATGAGCAGTTCTTC.

The J gene is TRBJ1-1, the V gene TRBV6-6; unclear D gene. V lost 6 bases and J 5 bases, leaving 16 bases between the germline ends. CDR3 length equals 14 residues. The germline gives CDR1 MNHNY, CDR2 SVGAGI (reference sequence). The CDR3 here is CASRYQRGGTEAFF. DNA for the CDR3: TGTGCCAGCAGATACCAGCGGGGAGGGACTGAAGCTTTCTTT.

This rearrangement joins TRBV19 to TRBJ2-5; perhaps TRBD2 as D (6 bases). From germline, CDR1 is LNHDA and CDR2 SQIVND (reference sequence). This CDR3 comprises 13 residues. Between the trimmed V and J ends, which lost 6 bases and 5 bases, there was a span of 13 bases. CDR3 coding DNA: TGTGCCAGTAGGGGAGGTGTTTGGGAGACCCAGTACTTC. Amino acid sequence: CASRGGVWETQYF. Drawing the rest from reference TRBV19 and TRBJ2-5, the complete variable domain is DGGITQSPKYLFRKEGQNVTLSCEQNLNHDAMYWYRQDPGQGLRLIYYSQIVNDFQKGDIAEGYSVSREKKESFPLTVTSAQKNPTAFYLCASRGGVWETQYFGPGTRLLVL.

This clone has just one count. V and J are TRBV5-1 and TRBJ2-1; D call uncertain. Trimming pared 4 bases from V and 10 bases from J, leaving 12 bases between. This CDR3 is built from 12 residues. Germline loops: CDR1 SGHRS, CDR2 YFSETQ. Here the CDR3 DNA reads TGCGCCAGCAGCCTGGAACTCGTGGAGCAGTTCTTC. This encodes CASSLELVEQFF.

The V gene is TRBV7-8, the J gene TRBJ2-1, with 7 bases lining up with TRBD1. CDR1 is SGHVS and CDR2 is FQNEAQ in the germline V gene. The junction had 22 bases not matched to a gene; V was cut back by 7 bases and J by 4 bases. This CDR3 comprises 19 residues. DNA for the CDR3: TGTGCCAGCACCTGGTCCTCATCAGGGGACAGTATAATTTACAATGAGCAGTTCTTC. Translating gives CASTWSSSGDSIIYNEQFF.

The chain links TRBV27 to TRBJ2-3, with 10 nucleotides matching TRBD1. This CDR3 has 14 amino acids. The V segment lost 6 bases and the J segment 2 bases; nucleotides outside the gene matches: 2. Germline V gene sequence: CDR1 MNHEY, CDR2 SMNVEV (reference sequence). The CDR3 DNA follows: TGTGCCAGCAGGACAGGGGGCATCACAGATACGCAGTATTTT. Its protein is CASRTGGITDTQYF.

The V and J genes are TRBV10-3 and TRBJ2-5; 10 nucleotides align to TRBD2. From germline, CDR1 is ENHRY and CDR2 SYGVKD. V gave up 6 bases and J gave up 5 bases; unmatched junction bases: 9. The length of the CDR3 is 15 residues. The CDR3 DNA reads TGTGCCATCAGCTCTACTAGCGGGGCTCGGGAGACCCAGTACTTC. This translates into CAISSTSGARETQYF.

This sequence joins TRBV19 and TRBJ1-4; the D gene is possibly TRBD1 (5 bases). Germline V gives CDR1 LNHDA, CDR2 SQIVND (reference sequence). The CDR3 runs to 15 residues. Trimming left V 5 bases short and J 0 bases short, with 10 bases between. The DNA of the CDR3 is TGTGCCAGTAGTGTTGGGGCCGCAACTAATGAAAAACTGTTTTTT. It encodes CASSVGAATNEKLFF.

This clone has a handful of counts. This chain uses TRBV4-3 with TRBJ1-5; perhaps TRBD1 as D (5 bases). The length of the CDR3 is 16 residues. V shed 0 bases and J shed 2 bases, with 11 bases lying between them. The germline CDR1 and CDR2 sequences are LGHNA and YSLEER. The CDR3 DNA follows: TGCGCCAGCAGCCAAGAATCGGGGGTCGGCAATCAGCCCCAGCATTTT. Its translation is CASSQESGVGNQPQHF.

J is TRBJ1-1 and V is TRBV2; D possibly corresponds to TRBD1 (5 bases). CDR3 size: 15 residues. CDR1 and CDR2 from the germline V gene are SNHLY and FYNNEI. Trimming removed 3 bases from V and 1 base from J, with 12 bases in between. The CDR3 sequence is CASSDPGQSNTEAFF. CDR3 bases: TGTGCCAGCAGTGATCCCGGACAATCGAACACTGAAGCTTTCTTT.

This clone appeared once. The chain employs TRBV24-1 and TRBJ2-2; 8 bases agree with TRBD1. CDR1 KGHDR and CDR2 SFDVKD come from the germline V gene. V trimming: 4 bases; J trimming: 4 bases; junction bases outside the gene matches: 7. This CDR3 has 16 amino acids. CDR3 sequence: CATSDHRTGRTGELFF. In nucleotides, the CDR3 is TGTGCCACCAGTGACCACCGGACAGGGCGCACCGGGGAGCTGTTTTTT.

This rearrangement joins TRBV7-2 to TRBJ2-1; a weak D match, TRBD1 (7 bases). CDR1 is SGHTA, CDR2 FQGNSA, per germline. CDR3 length: 15 amino acids. The V and J ends lost 6 bases and 9 bases respectively, with 21 bases between them. DNA for the CDR3: TGTGCCAGCAGTTCGTTCGACAGGGTGGGGGGTGAGCAGTTCTTC. It translates to CASSSFDRVGGEQFF.

The rearrangement uses TRBV10-2 and TRBJ1-1; maybe TRBD1 (5 bases). Germline CDR1 is WSHSY and CDR2 is SAAADI. This CDR3 is built from 14 residues. Trimming removed 7 bases from V and 3 bases from J, with 15 bases in between. CDR3 sequence reads: CASKGRVDDTEAFF. CDR3 sequence (DNA): TGCGCCAGCAAGGGCAGGGTCGATGACACTGAAGCTTTCTTT.

The J gene is TRBJ1-5, the V gene TRBV28, with D unclear. V shed 2 bases and J shed 3 bases, with 11 bases lying between them. The CDR3 is 15 amino acids. Germline loops: CDR1 MDHEN, CDR2 SYDVKM. CDR3 nucleotide sequence: TGTGCCAGCAGTTTAGGCGGGGAACCCAATCAGCCCCAGCATTTT. This codes for CASSLGGEPNQPQHF.

This chain joins TRBV7-3 and TRBJ2-1, with 14 bases fitting TRBD2. The CDR3 is made up of 16 amino acids. V lost 5 bases and J lost 8; bases outside the gene matches: 8. CDR1 is SGHTA and CDR2 is FQGTGA in the germline V gene. Written as DNA, the CDR3 is TGTGCCAGCAGCCCAACGACTAGCGGGAGGGTCTATGAGCAGTTCTTC. Protein product: CASSPTTSGRVYEQFF.

This clone was seen only a few times. This chain uses TRBV11-2 with TRBJ2-7, with D perhaps TRBD2 (5 bases). V was cut by 4 bases and J by 2 bases, with 15 bases left in between. Germline loops: CDR1 SGHAT, CDR2 FQNNGV. The CDR3 spans 15 residues. CDR3 nucleotide sequence: TGTGCCAGCAGCTGGAGCGGTATTGGGACCTACGAGCAGTACTTC. Amino acids: CASSWSGIGTYEQYF.

This chain links TRBV6-5 with TRBJ2-7; maybe TRBD2 (6 bases). Trimming left V 2 bases short and J 6 bases short, with 17 bases between. The germline gives CDR1 MNHEY, CDR2 SVGAGI. CDR3 length equals 15 residues. The CDR3 region is CASSYTTGRGVEQYF. The CDR3 DNA reads TGTGCCAGCAGTTACACCACGGGGCGCGGGGTCGAGCAGTACTTC.

The V and J genes are TRBV11-2 and TRBJ2-3, with D possibly TRBD1 on 6 matching bases. CDR1 and CDR2 (germline): SGHAT, FQNNGV. The CDR3 length is 19 residues. The V end was cut by 5 bases, the J end by 3 bases, with 27 bases between. The CDR3 region is CASSLWTRGRGLMTDTQYF. CDR3 bases: TGTGCCAGCAGCCTATGGACCCGCGGCAGGGGCTTGATGACAGATACGCAGTATTTT. The variable domain in full, with the rest retrieved from reference TRBV11-2 and TRBJ2-3, is EAGVAQSPRYKIIEKRQSVAFWCNPISGHATLYWYQQILGQGPKLLIQFQNNGVVDDSQLPKDRFSAERLKGVDSTLKIQPAKLEDSAVYLCASSLWTRGRGLMTDTQYFGPGTRLTVL.

The chain carries TRBV20-1 and TRBJ1-1, with a weak D call TRBD1 (6 bases). The CDR3 contains 11 residues. Germline-derived CDR1 and CDR2 are DFQATT and SNEGSKA (reference sequence). The V gene lost 4 bases and the J gene lost 3 bases, with 6 bases spanning the gap. The CDR3 DNA reads TGCAGTGCTAACAGGGACACTGAAGCTTTCTTT. Residues: CSANRDTEAFF.